This record concerns one T cell receptor beta chain sequence. This sample's RNA came from whole unsorted tissue. A modified ARM-PCR protocol with three rounds of nested PCR amplified TCRbeta. Via MiXCR, TCRdb re-called the multiplex PCR reads, giving one row per CDR3 protein. The sample holds over 110,000 distinct CDR3 sequences; approximately 66% are singletons and the top ten take roughly 20%. This record comes from a study of tumor and adjacent non-tumor tissue in lung cancer. Study at large: The cohort had about twelve adenocarcinoma, a couple of squamous cell and 1 small cell patients.

The TCR comes from a man aged 55 to 70 with small cell lung cancer. The specimen sequenced was lung tumor tissue.

CDR3 region: CATVDRAGNTIYF. CDR3 nucleotide sequence: TGTGCCACCGTGGACAGGGCTGGAAACACCATATATTTT. This chain links TRBV6-1 with TRBJ1-3, with 8 bases aligning to TRBD1. This CDR3 is built from 13 residues. Germline V gives CDR1 MNHNS, CDR2 SASEGT. The trim removed 10 bases at V and 2 bases at J, leaving 4 bases unmatched.